This T cell receptor beta chain was recovered during a study of tumor-infiltrating lymphocytes in primary liver carcinoma (dated by TCRdb to about 2017). Background on the whole study: Hepatocellular carcinoma (four) or combined HCC and intrahepatic cholangiocarcinoma (one) was present in the five patients, who were three men and two women aged 30 to 69 years. To link TCRbeta repertoire diversity with the local molecular phenotype, the 25 to 30 tumor region samples were profiled using Agilent mRNA microarrays. Each sample produced roughly 3.65 to 8 million productive TCRbeta reads, and read depth showed no significant difference between tissue types. The tumors of the five patients were staged as T1-T3 N0M0, with maximum diameters ranging from roughly 4 to 10 cm. TCRbeta repertoire sequencing covered about 35 specimens from 5 patients: 25 or so tumor regions, 5 adjacent noncancerous liver tissues and 5 peripheral blood samples. Technical replicate repertoires showed high reproducibility, with mean shared-clone rates roughly 0.89 and correlation coefficients above 0.98. For each liver tumor, the study sampled five regions along with adjacent normal tissue and blood, and applied TCRbeta repertoire sequencing, expression microarrays and whole-exome sequencing.

Without any cell sorting, total RNA and DNA were co-extracted from 20-30 mg of bulk tissue using the AllPrep DNA/RNA mini kit. Between late 2015 and March 2016, roughly five patients in China with histopathologically diagnosed primary liver carcinoma had their tumors surgically resected. Patients had chronic HBV infection and were treatment-naive at sampling. Five spatially separated regions were sampled from each tumor: the superior, inferior, left-lateral and right-lateral poles, plus the tumor centre. According to histology, viable tumor cells made up more than 90% of every tumor sample. Pieces of fresh tumor and adjacent tissue were cut in half, with one half kept in RNAlater at -80 degrees C and the other half sent for histology. Using a constant-region primer and ProtoScript II reverse transcriptase, TCRbeta-specific cDNA was reverse-transcribed from roughly 500 ng total RNA. Three nested multiplex PCR rounds, following a slightly modified ARM-PCR procedure, were used to build the TCRbeta libraries. Each of the first two PCR rounds ran for nine to eleven cycles and used multiplex TRBV1-TRBV30 forward primers together with a Cbeta reverse primer. Sample barcodes and Illumina adapters were added in a final 25-cycle PCR with Deep VentR polymerase. Before sequencing, amplicons between 200 and 500 bp were purified from gel using a QIAquick gel extraction kit. TCRbeta amplicons were sequenced on an Illumina HiSeq 2500 with 250-bp paired-end reads. The original methods were these. Reads were quality-trimmed with Trimmomatic v0.33, and paired reads were merged with FLASH v1.2.11 to recover full CDR3 sequences. V, D and J germline segments were assigned to the rearranged TCRbeta sequences using MiGEC v1.2.1b. Clonotype statistics and Shannon-Wiener diversity indices were computed with VDJtools v1.0.0. To cut down on sampling bias, every analysis after diversity analysis relied on just the 250 most abundant clonotypes from each sample. In-frame beta chains were kept once TCRdb had trimmed the public reads at Q25 with fastp and called clones with MiXCR. Duplicate CDR3 protein sequences are folded into a single record with the most common DNA and genes. The V and J calls reflect TCRdb's pipeline rather than the authors' work. Counted in this sample were around 56,000 distinct CDR3 sequences; about two thirds of them appeared once. Of the sample, approximately 50% falls within the top ten clones.

A word on this clonotype: The antigen it binds to is not known. Germline and junction disagree at one end, which may indicate a read error.

Paper-wide results and their limitations: Just about 7.5-25% of top clones turned up in all five regions of a tumor, which suggests spatial heterogeneity among tumor-infiltrating T cells. Comparison of CD4+ and CD8+ T cell repertoires was precluded by the use of bulk unsorted samples. The top 250 clones made up a significantly larger repertoire fraction in tumors than in blood (p = 0.039). Because only the TCR beta chain was sequenced and unpaired alpha chains were not captured, true repertoire diversity is likely underestimated. Only 4 or 5 patients were included in the study, and the authors note that the findings should be validated in a larger study. Consistent with antigen-driven expansion, pairs of tumor regions showed higher repertoire overlap (mean about 36%) than either tumor-adjacent pairs (around 17%) or tumor-blood pairs (roughly 14%).

From the cysteine through the phenylalanine, the CDR3 covers 12 amino acids. Here the CDR3 DNA is all that survives: 36 bases in frame from base 1. Via the germline V gene, CDR1 is LGHNA and CDR2 YSLEER. The sequencing sample was made of liver tumor tissue from sampling region 2. In light of the paper, this sample's cell subset or site label describes: tumor region T2, inferior pole. Here the chain combines TRBV4-3 and TRBJ1-2; a tentative D call is TRBD1 (6 bases match). This TCR was sampled from a man aged 35 to 55 with primary liver carcinoma and hepatitis B virus infection. The CDR3 has the sequence CVSSQVQGPRTF. The DNA sequence is given as TGCGTCAGCAGCCAAGTTCAGGGGCCTCGCACCTTC.